The rows below give T cell receptor beta chains drawn from one sample of a study of T cell responses to AZD1222 COVID-19 vaccine. Sequenced by immunoSEQ multiplex PCR; TCRdb stores in-frame clones only, minus some. The sample contains 110,000 to 150,000 clones, 90% to 95% of which appear only once. Source: peripheral blood, taken after recovery from COVID-19. These receptor sequences come from an adult who had recovered from COVID-19. The CDR3 runs from the conserved cysteine through the conserved F or W. The order of the fields is V gene, clone size, D gene, J gene, CDR3 DNA, CDR3 protein. The D gene is left open where the match is weak. Expanded clones are given a class, and other clones once, few, many or no size at all.

>TRBV6-5|once|TRBD1|TRBJ1-5
TGTGCCAGCAGTCAGGGGGCATACCAGCCCCAGCATTTT
CASSQGAYQPQHF
>TRBV5-5|-|-|TRBJ1-2
TGTGCCAGCAGCTTGAGGGGGGCGCATGGCTACACCTTC
CASSLRGAHGYTF
>TRBV18|-|-|TRBJ1-2
TGTGCCAGCTCACCAGGACAGCGCTATGGCTACACCTTC
CASSPGQRYGYTF
>TRBV27|-|TRBD2|TRBJ2-5
TGTGCCAGCAGTTTACGGCCACCGACTAGCGGGAGCCCGGAGACCCAGTACTTC
CASSLRPPTSGSPETQYF
>TRBV11-3|-|-|TRBJ2-1
TGTGCCAGCAGCTTAGGATACCGGACTACAAATGAGCAGTTCTTC
CASSLGYRTTNEQFF
>TRBV9|-|-|TRBJ1-2
TGTGCCAGCAGCGATGATTTTAACTATGGCTACACCTTC
CASSDDFNYGYTF
>TRBV6-6|-|TRBD1|TRBJ2-1
TGTGCCAGCAGTTACCGGACAGGGTTAACCTACAATGAGCAGTTCTTC
CASSYRTGLTYNEQFF
>TRBV10-2|-|TRBD1|TRBJ1-2
TGCGCCAGCAGTGAGTCTCAGGGGGACTATGGCTACACCTTC
CASSESQGDYGYTF
>TRBV6-5|-|-|TRBJ1-4
TGTGCCAGCGGGGGTGAAAAACTGTTTTTT
CASGGEKLFF
>TRBV19|-|-|TRBJ1-3
TGTGCCAGTAGTCCCGACAGGCAATACTCTGGAAACACCATATATTTT
CASSPDRQYSGNTIYF